This T cell receptor (beta chain) stems from a study of blood T cells in healthy people across ages. At the level of the study: With template switching, about one barcoded beta molecule was captured per two T cells.

Whole-study findings and limits: With age, beta diversity per million T cells declined roughly linearly, significantly by approximately 41. Relative to aged donors, long-lived donors carried more naive CD4+ cells and displayed higher diversity.

Points on this clonotype: Its antigen is undetermined.

Germline loops: CDR1 SNHLY, CDR2 FYNNEI. The CDR3 consists of 12 residues. Deletions cut 0 bases from V and 13 bases from J, with 10 bases between. A second PCR, run for about 7 to 11 cycles, used a sample-barcoded 5' primer plus a J-beta primer mix. In TCRdb, the 5' RACE reads were re-called with MiXCR into one record per CDR3 protein. Among about 930,000 distinct CDR3 sequences listed, approximately 32% were seen once. These same records also appear under a second study, on T cells of mothers and their children.

The specimen was blood. The gene calls are TRBV2 and TRBJ2-1; no definite D call. The clonotype was recovered from a middle-aged woman in good health. CDR3 DNA sequence: TGTGCCAGCAGTGAAGCCGGCCAGACCCAGTTCTTC. Protein: CASSEAGQTQFF.